The 19 T cell receptor beta chains given below trace back to one sample, sequenced in a study of cytomegalovirus exposure and HLA in healthy donors. The primer mix had 60 Vbeta and 13 Jbeta primers. Produced via immunoSEQ multiplex PCR; TCRdb's table is partial and in-frame only. The data contain approximately 120,000 clones, around 82% of them singletons. The specimen was PBMCs. These receptors were taken from a man aged 35 to 55 in good health and CMV-seronegative.

This clone was observed a handful of times. The chain uses TRBV2 and TRBJ1-1, with a possible D match to TRBD1 (5 bases). CDR3 length: 12 residues. The germline V gene has CDR1 SNHLY and CDR2 FYNNEI. V lost 8 bases to trimming and J lost 4 bases, with 11 bases between them. CDR3 DNA sequence: TGTGCCAGCGGCGGGGCGGGCACTGAAGCTTTCTTT. This encodes CASGGAGTEAFF. The full variable domain, its missing parts supplied by reference TRBV2 and TRBJ1-1, is EPEVTQTPSHQVTQMGQEVILRCVPISNHLYFYWYRQILGQKVEFLVSFYNNEISEKSEIFDDQFSVERPDGSNFTLKIRSTKLEDSAMYFCASGGAGTEAFFGQGTRLTVV.

The chain combines TRBV28 with TRBJ2-6; no clear D gene. CDR1 is MDHEN and CDR2 is SYDVKM in the germline V gene. V gave up 7 bases and J gave up 0 bases, with 4 bases separating them. The CDR3 is made up of 13 amino acids. CDR3 coding DNA: TGTGCCAGCAAGCTCTCTGGGGCCAACGTCCTGACTTTC. Residues: CASKLSGANVLTF. The variable domain in full, with the rest retrieved from reference TRBV28 and TRBJ2-6, is DVKVTQSSRYLVKRTGEKVFLECVQDMDHENMFWYRQDPGLGLRLIYFSYDVKMKEKGDIPEGYSVSREKKERFSLILESASTNQTSMYLCASKLSGANVLTFGAGSRLTVL.

V is TRBV28 and J is TRBJ1-5, with D tentatively TRBD1 (5 bases). V lost 6 bases, J lost 5 bases, and 26 bases lay in between. The CDR3 runs 18 residues. Per the germline V gene, CDR1 is MDHEN and CDR2 is SYDVKM. The CDR3 sequence: CASRGTGQSDRNYQPQHF. The CDR3 DNA is TGTGCCAGCAGGGGAACAGGCCAAAGCGACCGGAACTATCAGCCCCAGCATTTT.

The sample holds one count of this clone. V gene TRBV6-5 combines with J gene TRBJ1-2; D possibly corresponds to TRBD1 (5 bases). V lost 6 bases and J lost 3, with 17 bases in between. The CDR3 contains 15 residues. The germline gives CDR1 MNHEY, CDR2 SVGAGI. This chain's CDR3 is CASSRLGTQHYGYTF. The DNA of the CDR3 is TGTGCCAGCAGCCGCCTGGGGACTCAACACTATGGCTACACCTTC.

This clone was found once. V is TRBV4-1 and J is TRBJ2-7, with 9 nucleotides matching TRBD1. V was pared by 4 bases and J by 3 bases, with 4 bases of the junction left unmatched. The CDR3 totals 14 residues. Looked up from germline, CDR1 is MGHRA and CDR2 is YSYEKL. In DNA form, the CDR3 reads TGCGCCAGCAGCCCTGGGACAGGGAACTACGAGCAGTACTTC. It yields the protein CASSPGTGNYEQYF.

This clone occurred a few times. The rearrangement uses TRBV27 and TRBJ2-5; 9 nucleotides align to TRBD1. TRBJ2-7 matches the DNA end more closely, so the J call is doubtful. CDR3 length equals 14 residues. Germline V gene sequence: CDR1 MNHEY, CDR2 SMNVEV (reference sequence). CDR3 bases: TGTGCCAGCAGTTCGGGACAGGGTCATTACGAGCAGTACTTC. It codes for CASSSGQGHYEQYF.

This clone showed up just a few times. J is TRBJ2-2 and V is TRBV11-2; 9 bases match TRBD2. Germline CDR1 is SGHAT and CDR2 is FQNNGV. V gave up 1 base and J gave up 2 bases; unmatched junction bases: 11. There are 19 residues in the CDR3. The CDR3 loop is CASSLVRGGALKNTGELFF. CDR3 sequence (DNA): TGTGCCAGCAGCTTAGTGCGCGGGGGGGCACTAAAAAACACCGGGGAGCTGTTTTTT.

This clone was seen just once. The V gene is TRBV4-1, the J gene TRBJ2-7; 7 bases fit TRBD2. The CDR3 consists of 18 residues. Germline-derived CDR1 and CDR2 are MGHRA and YSYEKL. V was pared by 1 base and J by 4 bases, with 16 bases of the junction left unmatched. The CDR3 is CASSQVLRLGGRSYEQYF. The CDR3 DNA sequence: TGCGCCAGCAGCCAAGTCTTAAGACTCGGGGGGAGAAGTTACGAGCAGTACTTC.

This sequence joins TRBV15 and TRBJ1-3; the D gene is possibly TRBD1 (6 bases). CDR1 is LNHNV, CDR2 YYDKDF, per germline (reference sequence). V dropped 5 bases and J dropped 4 bases, with 9 bases sitting between them. This CDR3 spans 13 amino acids. Written as DNA, the CDR3 is TGTGCCACCAGCGGTGGACAGGGAAACACCATATATTTT. Protein: CATSGGQGNTIYF.

The chain employs TRBV6-5 and TRBJ1-1, with D perhaps TRBD1 (6 bases). The CDR3 has 13 residues. Trimming cost V 5 bases and J 6 bases, with 13 bases left between them. Germline V lookup: CDR1 MNHEY, CDR2 SVGAGI. CDR3 residues: CASSPIKGAEAFF. The CDR3 bases are TGTGCCAGCAGTCCTATTAAGGGGGCTGAAGCTTTCTTT.

As for this clone: In the same sample, other DNA sequences code for this CDR3. The rearrangement uses TRBV7-9 and TRBJ1-5; the D is unclear. The germline V and J ends were trimmed by 4 bases and 4 bases, with 11 bases remaining between them. This CDR3 has 14 residues. Per the germline V gene, CDR1 is SEHNR and CDR2 is FQNEAQ (reference sequence). Here the CDR3 DNA reads TGTGCCAGCAGCTCGGGAGGCGGAAATCAGCCCCAGCATTTT. Translated: CASSSGGGNQPQHF.

This clone has only a few counts. This sequence joins TRBV27 and TRBJ1-1; D is unresolved. CDR3 size: 13 residues. CDR1 is MNHEY, CDR2 SMNVEV, per germline (reference sequence). The V gene lost 4 bases and the J gene lost 4 bases, with 10 bases spanning the gap. CDR3 sequence reads: CASSYISGTEAFF. In DNA, the CDR3 is TGTGCCAGCAGTTACATCAGTGGCACTGAAGCTTTCTTT.

This sequence joins TRBV4-2 and TRBJ2-2; TRBD2 matches 8 bases. CDR1 is LGHNA, CDR2 YNFKEQ, per germline. J was trimmed by 4 bases and V by 0 bases; bases with no gene match: 1. CDR3 length equals 15 residues. The CDR3 region is CASSQESGGTGELFF. CDR3 coding DNA: TGTGCCAGCAGCCAAGAAAGCGGGGGCACCGGGGAGCTGTTTTTT.

V usage is TRBV28 and J usage is TRBJ2-2, with D possibly matching TRBD2 (6 bases). V lost 7 bases to trimming and J lost 6 bases, with 15 bases between them. There are 14 residues in the CDR3. Germline CDR1 is MDHEN and CDR2 is SYDVKM. For the CDR3, the DNA is TGTGCCAGCATGACGGGGCGGGGCTCCGGGGAGCTGTTTTTT. This translates into CASMTGRGSGELFF. The full variable domain, its missing parts supplied by reference TRBV28 and TRBJ2-2, is DVKVTQSSRYLVKRTGEKVFLECVQDMDHENMFWYRQDPGLGLRLIYFSYDVKMKEKGDIPEGYSVSREKKERFSLILESASTNQTSMYLCASMTGRGSGELFFGEGSRLTVL.

V usage is TRBV2 and J usage is TRBJ2-4; D might be TRBD2 (7 bases). This CDR3 region has 13 residues. Germline CDR1 reads SNHLY; CDR2 reads FYNNEI. Between the trimmed V and J ends, which lost 8 bases and 7 bases, there was a span of 15 bases. In DNA, the CDR3 is TGTGCCAGCCGGGGGGAGGGGGGGAACATTCAGTACTTC. Its protein product is CASRGEGGNIQYF.

V usage is TRBV9 and J usage is TRBJ1-2, with D unresolved. Trimming cost V 0 bases and J 4 bases, with 13 bases left between them. The CDR3 runs 15 residues. Germline V gives CDR1 SGDLS, CDR2 YYNGEE. In DNA form, the CDR3 reads TGTGCCAGCAGCGTAGGGGGAGCGGTCAGCTATGGCTACACCTTC. The encoded protein is CASSVGGAVSYGYTF.

A word on this clone: This CDR3 is also generated by other DNA sequences in the sample. V is TRBV18 and J is TRBJ2-2; the match to TRBD2 covers 7 bases. The V gene's germline CDR1 is KGHSH and CDR2 LQKENI. The CDR3 length is 16 residues. Germline trimming cut 2 bases from V and 0 bases from J; bases unmatched to any gene: 3. The CDR3 nucleotides read TGTGCCAGCTCACCAACGGGGGGAGCGAACACCGGGGAGCTGTTTTTT. Protein sequence: CASSPTGGANTGELFF.

V is TRBV7-9 and J is TRBJ1-2; D is possibly TRBD1 (6 bases). Between the trimmed V and J ends, which lost 3 bases and 4 bases, there was a span of 18 bases. CDR1 and CDR2 from the germline V gene are SEHNR and FQNEAQ (reference sequence). This CDR3 region has 16 residues. CDR3 in DNA: TGTGCCAGCAGCTTCAGTGGCGGGGGGCGAGCCTATGGCTACACCTTC. This encodes CASSFSGGGRAYGYTF.

The chain has TRBV30 and TRBJ1-2, with D possibly matching TRBD1 (5 bases). This CDR3 has 12 residues. Germline V gene sequence: CDR1 GTSNPN, CDR2 SVGIG (reference sequence). V gave up 2 bases and J gave up 8 bases, with 12 bases separating them. As DNA, the CDR3 is TGTGCCTGGAGTCCCCAGGGTTCGGGCTACACCTTC. It translates to CAWSPQGSGYTF.